The rows below give T cell receptor beta chains drawn from one sample of a study of cytotoxic CD8 clonotypes in ibrutinib-treated CLL. Using immunoSEQ multiplex PCR, the repertoire was profiled, and TCRdb retains in-frame clones only, with some absent. Of fewer than 150,000 clones listed, around 84% are singletons. The input for sequencing was PBMCs, taken after 24 months of ibrutinib treatment. These TCRs come from a human donor with chronic lymphocytic leukemia. CDR3s include the opening cysteine and the closing phenylalanine or tryptophan. Fields, in order: V gene, clone size, J gene, D gene, CDR3 protein, CDR3 DNA. A D gene is named only where the DNA matches it firmly. Rows give clone size only sometimes, using once, few, many, or a class for an expanded clone.

>TRBV18|-|TRBJ2-3|TRBD2
CASSFIAGPSTDTQYF
TGTGCCAGCTCCTTCATAGCGGGGCCTTCCACAGATACGCAGTATTTT
>TRBV30|-|TRBJ2-3|TRBD2
CAWSVLAGVTDTQYF
TGTGCCTGGAGTGTACTAGCGGGGGTAACAGATACGCAGTATTTT
>TRBV28|-|TRBJ2-2|-
CASTLGGADTGELFF
TGTGCCAGCACCTTGGGGGGAGCGGACACCGGGGAGCTGTTTTTT
>TRBV5-8|-|TRBJ2-4|TRBD1
CASSLVTGDWNIQYF
TGTGCCAGCAGCTTGGTGACAGGGGATTGGAACATTCAGTACTTC
>TRBV19|-|TRBJ2-3|-
CASSPRGRGGDTQYF
TGTGCCAGTAGTCCCCGTGGCAGGGGTGGAGATACGCAGTATTTT
>TRBV7-8|-|TRBJ2-5|-
CASSYLDNQETQYF
TGTGCCAGCAGCTACCTAGACAACCAAGAGACCCAGTACTTC
>TRBV5-4|few|TRBJ1-2|TRBD1
CASAWTGDGYTF
TGTGCCAGCGCATGGACAGGGGATGGCTACACCTTC
>TRBV5-1|-|TRBJ1-1|TRBD1
CASSSGQGRTEAFF
TGCGCCAGCAGCTCCGGACAGGGACGGACTGAAGCTTTCTTT
>TRBV19|-|TRBJ2-5|-
CASSIGRGETQYF
TGTGCCAGTAGTATTGGTAGGGGCGAGACCCAGTACTTC
>TRBV7-9|-|TRBJ1-2|-
CASSLSSYGYTF
TGTGCCAGCAGCTTGTCCAGCTATGGCTACACCTTC
>TRBV19|-|TRBJ1-6|TRBD1
CASSGQGAGSPLHF
TGTGCCAGTAGTGGACAGGGAGCAGGTTCACCCCTCCACTTT
>TRBV19|-|TRBJ1-1|-
CASSIPQALTEAFF
TGTGCCAGTAGTATACCCCAGGCTCTAACTGAAGCTTTCTTT
>TRBV19|-|TRBJ2-3|-
CASSTAGPDRDTQYF
TGTGCCAGTAGTACAGCGGGCCCCGATCGGGATACGCAGTATTTT
>TRBV19|-|TRBJ2-3|TRBD2
CASSIGSGGLTDTQYF
TGTGCCAGTAGTATCGGTAGCGGGGGCCTCACAGATACGCAGTATTTT
>TRBV7-2|once|TRBJ2-2|TRBD2
CASSLNSGGAAGELFF
TGTGCCAGCAGCTTGAATAGCGGGGGGGCGGCCGGGGAGCTGTTTTTT
>TRBV7-8|-|TRBJ1-2|-
CASSLLRVGGGDGYTF
TGTGCCAGCAGCTTACTTCGGGTCGGCGGGGGCGATGGCTACACCTTC
>TRBV5-1|-|TRBJ2-5|TRBD2
CASSFRLAGGQETQYF
TGCGCCAGCAGCTTCCGACTAGCGGGGGGCCAAGAGACCCAGTACTTC
>TRBV28|-|TRBJ2-5|TRBD1
CASSLDRGVSETQYF
TGTGCCAGCAGCCTCGACAGGGGAGTTTCAGAGACCCAGTACTTC
>TRBV18|-|TRBJ2-1|-
CASSPDEYNEQFF
TGTGCCAGCTCACCGGACGAATACAATGAGCAGTTCTTC
>TRBV9|-|TRBJ2-3|-
CASSVDWRGGPPDTQYF
TGTGCCAGCAGCGTAGATTGGAGGGGGGGGCCCCCAGATACGCAGTATTTT
>TRBV30|-|TRBJ2-2|TRBD1
CAYLDRGNTGELFF
TGTGCCTACCTAGACAGGGGGAACACCGGGGAGCTGTTTTTT
>TRBV10-3|-|TRBJ1-2|-
CAISGSQGWDGYTF
TGTGCCATCAGTGGATCACAGGGATGGGATGGCTACACCTTC
>TRBV7-6|-|TRBJ1-5|-
CASSLSVGLGPQHF
TGTGCCAGCAGCTTATCGGTAGGGCTAGGGCCCCAGCATTTT
>TRBV7-2|-|TRBJ1-1|-
CASSSEELSTEAFF
TGTGCCAGCAGCTCGGAGGAACTGTCCACTGAAGCTTTCTTT
>TRBV5-1|once|TRBJ2-7|TRBD1
CASTLGTGVYEQYF
TGCGCCAGCACACTCGGGACAGGGGTCTACGAGCAGTACTTC
>TRBV15|-|TRBJ2-2|-
CATSRDNTLGGELFF
TGTGCCACCAGCAGAGATAACACCCTGGGAGGGGAGCTGTTTTTT
>TRBV18|-|TRBJ1-2|TRBD1
CASSPMDRGDGYTF
TGTGCCAGCTCACCAATGGACAGGGGCGATGGCTACACCTTC
>TRBV7-7|-|TRBJ2-2|-
CASSLMGTGELFF
TGTGCCAGCAGCTTAATGGGTACCGGGGAGCTGTTTTTT
>TRBV18|-|TRBJ1-2|-
CASSPQDNYGYTF
TGTGCCAGCTCACCACAGGATAACTATGGCTACACCTTC
>TRBV7-9|-|TRBJ2-5|-
CASSPKETQYF
TGTGCCAGCAGCCCAAAAGAGACCCAGTACTTC
>TRBV7-6|few|TRBJ1-1|-
CASSLAGGAEAFF
TGTGCCAGCAGCTTAGCGGGAGGAGCTGAAGCTTTCTTT
>TRBV30|-|TRBJ1-2|-
CAWRRSRGGYTF
TGTGCCTGGAGGAGGTCCCGGGGGGGCTACACCTTC
>TRBV9|-|TRBJ2-3|TRBD2
CASSATSGAPDTQYF
TGTGCCAGCAGCGCGACTAGCGGGGCCCCAGATACGCAGTATTTT
>TRBV30|few|TRBJ1-1|-
CAWSDNMNTEAFF
TGTGCCTGGAGTGATAACATGAACACTGAAGCTTTCTTT
>TRBV15|-|TRBJ1-2|-
CATSRDLVYGYTF
TGTGCCACCAGCAGAGATCTGGTCTATGGCTACACCTTC